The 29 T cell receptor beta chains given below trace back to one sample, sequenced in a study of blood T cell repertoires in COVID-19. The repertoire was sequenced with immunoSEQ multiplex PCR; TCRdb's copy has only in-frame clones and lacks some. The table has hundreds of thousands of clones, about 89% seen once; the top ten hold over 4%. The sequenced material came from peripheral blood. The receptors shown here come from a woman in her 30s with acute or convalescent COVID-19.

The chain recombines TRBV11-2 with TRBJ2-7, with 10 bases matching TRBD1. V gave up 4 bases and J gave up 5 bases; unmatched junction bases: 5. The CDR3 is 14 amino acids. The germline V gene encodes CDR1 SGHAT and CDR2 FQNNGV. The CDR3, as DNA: TGTGCCAGCAGCTATGGGACAGGGGTCCACGAGCAGTACTTC. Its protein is CASSYGTGVHEQYF.

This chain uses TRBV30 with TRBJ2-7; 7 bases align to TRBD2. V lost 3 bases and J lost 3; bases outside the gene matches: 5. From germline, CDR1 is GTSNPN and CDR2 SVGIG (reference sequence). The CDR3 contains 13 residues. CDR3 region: CAWRASGLYEQYF. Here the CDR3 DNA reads TGTGCCTGGAGAGCTAGCGGACTCTACGAGCAGTACTTC.

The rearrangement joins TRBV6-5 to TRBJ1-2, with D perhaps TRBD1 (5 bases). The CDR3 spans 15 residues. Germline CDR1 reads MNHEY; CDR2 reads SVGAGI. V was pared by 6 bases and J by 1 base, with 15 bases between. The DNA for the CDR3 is TGTGCCAGCAGCCTGACCCGACAGCTTAACTATGGCTACACCTTC. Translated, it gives CASSLTRQLNYGYTF.

The CDR3 nucleotides are TGCGCCAGCAGCACAGGAGGGACAGGCTTTTACGAGCAGTACTTC. The encoded protein is CASSTGGTGFYEQYF. J is TRBJ2-7 and V is TRBV5-1, with 8 positions matching TRBD1. CDR1 and CDR2 (germline): SGHRS, YFSETQ. The V gene end was trimmed by 4 bases and the J gene end by 4 bases; junction bases not matched to a gene: 10. There are 15 residues in the CDR3.

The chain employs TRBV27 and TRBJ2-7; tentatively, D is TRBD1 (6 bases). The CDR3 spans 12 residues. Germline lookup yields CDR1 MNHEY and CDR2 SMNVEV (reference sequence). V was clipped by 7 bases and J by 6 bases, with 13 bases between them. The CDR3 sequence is CASTSRGGEQYF. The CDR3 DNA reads TGTGCCAGCACCTCCAGGGGTGGCGAGCAGTACTTC.

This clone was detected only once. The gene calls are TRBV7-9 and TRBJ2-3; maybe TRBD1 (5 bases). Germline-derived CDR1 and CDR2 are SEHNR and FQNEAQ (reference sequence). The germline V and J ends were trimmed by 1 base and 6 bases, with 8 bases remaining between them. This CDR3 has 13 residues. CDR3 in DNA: TGTGCCAGCAGCTTAGAGGGGTATGATACGCAGTATTTT. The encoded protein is CASSLEGYDTQYF.

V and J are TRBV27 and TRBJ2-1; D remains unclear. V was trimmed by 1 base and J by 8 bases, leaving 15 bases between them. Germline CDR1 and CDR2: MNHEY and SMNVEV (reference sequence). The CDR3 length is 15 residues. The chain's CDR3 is CASSLYSIRSDEQFF. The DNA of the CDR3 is TGTGCCAGCAGTTTATATAGTATACGTTCGGATGAGCAGTTCTTC.

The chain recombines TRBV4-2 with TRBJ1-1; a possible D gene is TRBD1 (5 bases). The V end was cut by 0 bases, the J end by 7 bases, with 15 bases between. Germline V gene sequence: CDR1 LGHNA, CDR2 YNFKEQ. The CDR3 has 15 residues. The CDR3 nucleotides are TGTGCCAGCAGCCAAGAGGTGGAGGCCGGGGGTGAAGCTTTCTTT. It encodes CASSQEVEAGGEAFF.

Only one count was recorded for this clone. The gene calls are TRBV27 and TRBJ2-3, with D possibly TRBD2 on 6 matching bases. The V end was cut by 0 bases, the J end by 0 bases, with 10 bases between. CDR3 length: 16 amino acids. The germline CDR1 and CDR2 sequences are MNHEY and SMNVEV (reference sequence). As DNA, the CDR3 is TGTGCCAGCAGTTTATCGGCGGGACCTAGCACAGATACGCAGTATTTT. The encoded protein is CASSLSAGPSTDTQYF.

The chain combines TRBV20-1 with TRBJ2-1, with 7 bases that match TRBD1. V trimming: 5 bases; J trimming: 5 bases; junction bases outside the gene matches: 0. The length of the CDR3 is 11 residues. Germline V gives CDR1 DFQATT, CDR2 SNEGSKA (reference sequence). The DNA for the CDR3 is TGCAGTGCTGACAGGGACAATGAGCAGTTCTTC. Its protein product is CSADRDNEQFF.

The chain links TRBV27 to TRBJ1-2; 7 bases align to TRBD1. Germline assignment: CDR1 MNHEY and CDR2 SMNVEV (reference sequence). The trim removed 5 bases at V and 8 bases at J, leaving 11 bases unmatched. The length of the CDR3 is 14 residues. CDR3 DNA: TGTGCCAGCAGTATTGACAGGGCAGGCCGGGGCTACACCTTC. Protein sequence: CASSIDRAGRGYTF.

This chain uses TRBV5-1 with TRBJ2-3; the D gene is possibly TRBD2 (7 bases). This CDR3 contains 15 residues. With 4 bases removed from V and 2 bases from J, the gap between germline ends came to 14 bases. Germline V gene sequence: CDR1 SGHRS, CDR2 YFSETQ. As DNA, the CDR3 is TGCGCCAGCAGCGCGTGGGGGGGCGACACAGATACGCAGTATTTT. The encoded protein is CASSAWGGDTDTQYF.

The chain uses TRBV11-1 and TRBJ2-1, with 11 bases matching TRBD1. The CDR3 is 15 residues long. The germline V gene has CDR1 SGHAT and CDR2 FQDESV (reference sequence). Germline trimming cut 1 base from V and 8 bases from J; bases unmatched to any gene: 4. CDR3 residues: CASSLEGQGVHEQFF. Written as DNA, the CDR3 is TGTGCCAGCAGCTTAGAGGGACAGGGGGTACATGAGCAGTTCTTC.

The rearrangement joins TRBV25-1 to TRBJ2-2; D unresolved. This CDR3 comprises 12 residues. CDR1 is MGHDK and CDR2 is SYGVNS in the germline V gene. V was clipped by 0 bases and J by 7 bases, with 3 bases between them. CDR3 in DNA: TGTGCCAGCAGTGAATACAGCGGGGAGCTGTTTTTT. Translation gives CASSEYSGELFF.

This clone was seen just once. The CDR3 reads CASSSVAGGLGNEQFF. DNA for the CDR3: TGTGCCAGCAGCTCCGTAGCGGGGGGGCTGGGGAATGAGCAGTTCTTC. This chain uses TRBV7-2 with TRBJ2-1; 11 positions match TRBD2. With V trimmed by 4 bases and J by 7 bases, 9 bases remained unmatched. The germline CDR1 and CDR2 sequences are SGHTA and FQGNSA. This CDR3 contains 16 residues.

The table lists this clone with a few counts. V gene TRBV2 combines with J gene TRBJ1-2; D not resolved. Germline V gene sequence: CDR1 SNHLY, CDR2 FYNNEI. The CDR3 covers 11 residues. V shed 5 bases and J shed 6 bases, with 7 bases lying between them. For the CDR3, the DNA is TGTGCCAGCAGTTTAACGGATGGCTACACCTTC. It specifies CASSLTDGYTF.

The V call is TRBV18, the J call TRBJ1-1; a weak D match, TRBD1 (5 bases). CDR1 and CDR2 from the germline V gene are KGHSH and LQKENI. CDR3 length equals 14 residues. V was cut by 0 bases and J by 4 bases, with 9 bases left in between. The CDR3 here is CASSPPQGGTEAFF. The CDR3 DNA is TGTGCCAGCTCACCACCGCAGGGCGGCACTGAAGCTTTCTTT.

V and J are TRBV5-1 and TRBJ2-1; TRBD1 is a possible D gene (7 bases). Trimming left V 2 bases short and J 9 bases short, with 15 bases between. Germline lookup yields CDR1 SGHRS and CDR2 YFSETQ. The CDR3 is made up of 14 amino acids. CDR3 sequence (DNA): TGCGCCAGCAGCTTTGGCTCAGGGGGAGGTGAGCAGTTCTTC. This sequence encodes CASSFGSGGGEQFF. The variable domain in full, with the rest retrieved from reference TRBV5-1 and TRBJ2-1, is KAGVTQTPRYLIKTRGQQVTLSCSPISGHRSVSWYQQTPGQGLQFLFEYFSETQRNKGNFPGRFSGRQFSNSRSEMNVSTLELGDSALYLCASSFGSGGGEQFFGPGTRLTVL.

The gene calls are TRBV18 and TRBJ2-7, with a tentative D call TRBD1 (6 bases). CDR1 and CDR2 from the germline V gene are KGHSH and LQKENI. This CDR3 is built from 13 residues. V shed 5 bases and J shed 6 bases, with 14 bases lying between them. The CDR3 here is CASSSDRFGEQYF. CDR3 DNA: TGTGCCAGCTCATCCGACAGGTTCGGCGAGCAGTACTTC.

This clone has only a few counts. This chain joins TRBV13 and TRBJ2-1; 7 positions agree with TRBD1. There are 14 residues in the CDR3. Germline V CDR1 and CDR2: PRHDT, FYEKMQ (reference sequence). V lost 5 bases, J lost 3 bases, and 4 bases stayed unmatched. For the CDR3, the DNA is TGTGCCAGCAGCGCTCGGACAGGCTACAATGAGCAGTTCTTC. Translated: CASSARTGYNEQFF. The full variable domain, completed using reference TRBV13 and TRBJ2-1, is AAGVIQSPRHLIKEKRETATLKCYPIPRHDTVYWYQQGPGQDPQFLISFYEKMQSDKGSIPDRFSAQQFSDYHSELNMSSLELGDSALYFCASSARTGYNEQFFGPGTRLTVL.

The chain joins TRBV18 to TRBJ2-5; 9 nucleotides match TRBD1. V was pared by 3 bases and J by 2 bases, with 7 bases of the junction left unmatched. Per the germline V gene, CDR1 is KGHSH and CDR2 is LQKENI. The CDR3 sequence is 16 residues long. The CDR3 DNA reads TGTGCCAGCTCACCGCCCGGGACAGGGAAACAAGAGACCCAGTACTTC. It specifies CASSPPGTGKQETQYF.

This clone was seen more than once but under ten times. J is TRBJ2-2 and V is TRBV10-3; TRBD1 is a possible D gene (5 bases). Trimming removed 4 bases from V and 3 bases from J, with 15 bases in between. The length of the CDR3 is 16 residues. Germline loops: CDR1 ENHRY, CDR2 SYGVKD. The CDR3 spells CAISVEQAGHTGELFF. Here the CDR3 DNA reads TGTGCCATCAGTGTTGAACAGGCCGGGCACACCGGGGAGCTGTTTTTT.

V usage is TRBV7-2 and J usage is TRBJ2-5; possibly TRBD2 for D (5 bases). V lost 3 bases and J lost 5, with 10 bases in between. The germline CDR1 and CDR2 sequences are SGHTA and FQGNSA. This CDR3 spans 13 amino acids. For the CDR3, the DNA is TGTGCCAGCAGCTTTCCCGGGGTGGAGACCCAGTACTTC. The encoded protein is CASSFPGVETQYF.

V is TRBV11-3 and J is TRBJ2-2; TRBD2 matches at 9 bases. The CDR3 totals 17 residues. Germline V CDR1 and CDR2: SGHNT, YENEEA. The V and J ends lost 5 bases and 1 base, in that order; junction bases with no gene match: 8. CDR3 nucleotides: TGTGCCAGCAGCGCCTTTAGCGGGGGCCGGAACACCGGGGAGCTGTTTTTT. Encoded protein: CASSAFSGGRNTGELFF.

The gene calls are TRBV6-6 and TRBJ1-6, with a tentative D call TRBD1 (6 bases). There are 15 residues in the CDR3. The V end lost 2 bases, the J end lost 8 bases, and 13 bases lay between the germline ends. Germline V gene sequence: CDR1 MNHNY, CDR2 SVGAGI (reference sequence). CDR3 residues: CASSYGTPGHSPLHF. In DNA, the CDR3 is TGTGCCAGCAGTTACGGGACACCCGGACATTCACCCCTCCACTTT.

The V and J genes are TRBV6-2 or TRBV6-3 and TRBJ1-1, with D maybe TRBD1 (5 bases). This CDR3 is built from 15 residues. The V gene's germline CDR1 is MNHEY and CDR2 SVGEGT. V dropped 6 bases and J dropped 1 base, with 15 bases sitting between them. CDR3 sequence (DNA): TGTGCCAGCAGCCTCTCGCAGGGAGGGAACACTGAAGCTTTCTTT. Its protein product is CASSLSQGGNTEAFF.

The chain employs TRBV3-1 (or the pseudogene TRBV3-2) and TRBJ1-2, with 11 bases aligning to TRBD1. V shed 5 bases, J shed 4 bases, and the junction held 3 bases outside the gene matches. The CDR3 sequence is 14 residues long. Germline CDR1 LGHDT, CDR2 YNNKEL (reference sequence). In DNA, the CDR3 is TGTGCCAGCAGCGGGACAGGGGGTCCCTATGGCTACACCTTC. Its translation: CASSGTGGPYGYTF.

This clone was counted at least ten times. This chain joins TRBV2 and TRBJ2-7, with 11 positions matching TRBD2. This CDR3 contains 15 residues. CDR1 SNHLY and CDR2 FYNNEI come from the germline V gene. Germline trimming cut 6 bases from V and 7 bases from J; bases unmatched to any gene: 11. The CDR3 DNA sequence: TGTGCCAGCAGCCAAACGACTAGCGGGGCGGGGGAGCAGTACTTC. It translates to CASSQTTSGAGEQYF.

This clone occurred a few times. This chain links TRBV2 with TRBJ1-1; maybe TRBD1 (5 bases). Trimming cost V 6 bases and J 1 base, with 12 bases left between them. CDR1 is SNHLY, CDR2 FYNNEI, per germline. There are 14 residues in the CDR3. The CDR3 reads CASRQGLKNTEAFF. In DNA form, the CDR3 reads TGTGCCAGCAGGCAGGGTTTAAAGAACACTGAAGCTTTCTTT.